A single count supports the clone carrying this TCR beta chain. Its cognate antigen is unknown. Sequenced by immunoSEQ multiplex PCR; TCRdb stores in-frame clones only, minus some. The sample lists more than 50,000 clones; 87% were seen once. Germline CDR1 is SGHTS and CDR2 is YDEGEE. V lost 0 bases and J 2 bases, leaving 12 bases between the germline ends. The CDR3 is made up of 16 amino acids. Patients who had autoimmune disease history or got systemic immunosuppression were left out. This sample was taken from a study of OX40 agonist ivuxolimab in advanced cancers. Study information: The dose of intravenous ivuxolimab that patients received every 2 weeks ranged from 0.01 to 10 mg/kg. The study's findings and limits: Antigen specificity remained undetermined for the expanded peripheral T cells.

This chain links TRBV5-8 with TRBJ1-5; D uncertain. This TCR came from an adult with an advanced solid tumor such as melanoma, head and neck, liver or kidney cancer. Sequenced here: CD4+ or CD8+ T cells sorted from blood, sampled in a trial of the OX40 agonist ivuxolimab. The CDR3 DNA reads TGTGCCAGCAGCTTGGAGCGGGGTTCAGGCAATCAGCCCCAGCATTTT. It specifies CASSLERGSGNQPQHF.